The text below deals with one T cell receptor (beta chain). Its antigen remains unidentified. This sample was taken from a study of chemoradiotherapy in HPV16-positive cancers. Study summary: Candidate HPV-specific T-cell clones and common TCR motifs came from functional assays in a couple of HPV16-positive patients.

Study outcomes and limitations: Functional assays defining HPV-specific T cells used only two HPV16-positive patients. Better recurrence-free survival went with HPV-responsive T-cell expansion in HPV16-positive patients.

V shed 3 bases, J shed 8 bases, and the junction held 11 bases outside the gene matches. The germline V gene has CDR1 SGHDT and CDR2 YYEEEE. CDR3 length: 16 amino acids. Repertoires were generated with immunoSEQ multiplex PCR, while TCRdb's copy carries only in-frame clones and drops some. The data hold about 15,000 clones, with about 86% observed a single time. This clonotype was obtained from a human donor with HPV-associated anogenital cancer. The chain employs TRBV5-6 and TRBJ2-1; 10 bases line up with TRBD2. This specimen consisted of blood, obtained from a patient who underwent chemoradiotherapy. The CDR3 coding sequence is TGTGCCAGCAGCTACGTTGGTAGCGGGAGGAGTTATGAGCAGTTCTTC. Translating gives CASSYVGSGRSYEQFF.